The clone carrying this T cell receptor beta chain was recorded many times. Its specificity is not known. Preparation of the TCRbeta library involved a method that used unique molecular identifiers. TCRdb redid the calling of the PCR reads with MiXCR, one entry per CDR3 protein. The data contain fewer than 750,000 distinct CDR3 sequences, around 23% of them singletons. The length of the CDR3 is 12 residues. V shed 7 bases and J shed 6 bases, with 15 bases lying between them. Germline lookup yields CDR1 SQVTM and CDR2 ANQGSEA. The sample originates from a study of T-cell reconstitution after alpha-beta-depleted transplantation in children. Notes on the study in general: Reportedly, alpha-beta T cells present about two months post-transplant originated from several hundred expanded clones of graft origin. T-cell counts and diversity at one year post-transplant came mainly from newly produced T cells.

V usage is TRBV29-1 and J usage is TRBJ2-5, with a possible D match to TRBD1 (6 bases). The input for sequencing was PBMCs, mostly from graft donor cells, taken 360 days after TCRalphabeta/CD19-depleted stem cell transplant. The sequence came from a boy less than two years old who had a stem cell transplant for acute myeloid leukemia, so the T cells may come from the graft donor. The CDR3 DNA sequence: TGCAGCGCCGCCCGGGACATGAAGACCCAGTACTTC. This encodes CSAARDMKTQYF.